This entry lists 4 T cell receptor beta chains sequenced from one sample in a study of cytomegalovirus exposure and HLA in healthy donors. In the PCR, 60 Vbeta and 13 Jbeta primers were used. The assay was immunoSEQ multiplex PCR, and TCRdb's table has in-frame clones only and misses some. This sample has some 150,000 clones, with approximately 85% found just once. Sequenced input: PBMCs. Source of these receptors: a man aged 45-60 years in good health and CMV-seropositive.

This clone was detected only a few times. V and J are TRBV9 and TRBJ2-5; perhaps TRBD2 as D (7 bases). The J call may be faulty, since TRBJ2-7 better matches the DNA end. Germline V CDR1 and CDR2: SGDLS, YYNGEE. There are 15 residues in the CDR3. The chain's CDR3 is CASSVGGGFSYEQYF. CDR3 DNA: TGTGCCAGCAGCGTAGGCGGGGGCTTCTCCTACGAGCAGTACTTC.

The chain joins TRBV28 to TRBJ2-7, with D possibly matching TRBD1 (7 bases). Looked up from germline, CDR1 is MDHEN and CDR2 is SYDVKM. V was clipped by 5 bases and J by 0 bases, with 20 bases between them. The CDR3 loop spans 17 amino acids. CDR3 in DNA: TGTGCCAGCAGTCTTTTTGGACAGGACTACCGCTCCTACGAGCAGTACTTC. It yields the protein CASSLFGQDYRSYEQYF.

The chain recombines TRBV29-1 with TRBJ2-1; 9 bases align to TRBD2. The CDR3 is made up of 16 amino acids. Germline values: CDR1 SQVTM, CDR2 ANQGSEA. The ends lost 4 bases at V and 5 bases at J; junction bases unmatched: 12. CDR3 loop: CSVALAGATGNNEQFF. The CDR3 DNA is TGCAGCGTTGCACTAGCGGGCGCCACGGGGAACAATGAGCAGTTCTTC.

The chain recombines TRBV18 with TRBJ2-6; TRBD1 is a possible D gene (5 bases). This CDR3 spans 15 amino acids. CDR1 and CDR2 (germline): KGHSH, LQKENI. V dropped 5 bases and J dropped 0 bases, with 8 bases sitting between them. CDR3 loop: CASSAQGSGANVLTF. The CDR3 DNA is TGTGCCAGCTCAGCTCAGGGCTCTGGGGCCAACGTCCTGACTTTC.